This entry lists 27 T cell receptor beta chains sequenced from one sample in a study of blood T cell repertoires in COVID-19. The data were produced by immunoSEQ multiplex PCR, yet TCRdb's version contains in-frame clones alone and is incomplete. Found here are roughly 260,000 clones, approximately 83% of them singletons; the top ten hold 1.9%. The sample was PBMCs or T cells enriched from blood (not recorded which). Receptor source: a woman aged 45-65 years who had recovered from COVID-19.

The J gene is TRBJ2-1, the V gene TRBV28; TRBD2 agrees at 11 bases. Germline V gene sequence: CDR1 MDHEN, CDR2 SYDVKM. Losses at the gene ends were 10 bases for V and 6 bases for J; bases not matched to a gene: 11. This CDR3 comprises 15 residues. Here the CDR3 reads CATLIGTSGINEQFF. CDR3 coding DNA: TGTGCCACCCTTATCGGGACTAGCGGTATCAATGAGCAGTTCTTC.

The chain employs TRBV6-4 and TRBJ1-5, with D possibly TRBD1 on 6 matching bases. Germline loops: CDR1 MRHNA, CDR2 SNTAGT. The V gene lost 8 bases and the J gene lost 3 bases, with 11 bases spanning the gap. This CDR3 has 13 residues. CDR3 loop: CASETGDNQPQHF. CDR3 sequence (DNA): TGTGCCAGCGAGACAGGAGACAATCAGCCCCAGCATTTT.

This chain connects TRBV3-1 (or the pseudogene TRBV3-2) to TRBJ2-3, with 9 bases lining up with TRBD1. Germline V gene lookup returns CDR1 LGHDT and CDR2 YNNKEL (reference sequence). The J segment lost 0 bases and the V segment lost 2 bases, leaving 6 bases of the junction unmatched. The CDR3 length is 17 residues. The DNA of the CDR3 is TGTGCCAGCAGCCAATACAGGGGGCCCTCGAGCACAGATACGCAGTATTTT. Its protein product is CASSQYRGPSSTDTQYF.

The chain recombines TRBV7-3 with TRBJ1-2, with 12 bases lining up with TRBD1. The CDR3 contains 16 residues. With V trimmed by 0 bases and J by 8 bases, 7 bases remained unmatched. The V gene's germline CDR1 is SGHTA and CDR2 FQGTGA. The CDR3 DNA sequence: TGTGCCAGCAGCTTAACAGGGACAGGGGGCGCGAAAGGCTACACCTTC. Translating it yields CASSLTGTGGAKGYTF. Full variable domain (remainder filled in from reference TRBV7-3 and TRBJ1-2): GAGVSQTPSNKVTEKGKYVELRCDPISGHTALYWYRQSLGQGPEFLIYFQGTGAADDSGLPNDRFFAVRPEGSVSTLKIQRTERGDSAVYLCASSLTGTGGAKGYTFGSGTRLTVV.

The chain is built from TRBV9 and TRBJ2-1; 8 nucleotides agree with TRBD2. CDR1 SGDLS and CDR2 YYNGEE come from the germline V gene. This CDR3 spans 15 amino acids. The V and J ends lost 4 bases and 4 bases, in that order; junction bases with no gene match: 7. The CDR3 sequence: CASSYRVAGYNEQFF. DNA of the CDR3: TGTGCCAGCAGCTACCGGGTAGCGGGGTACAATGAGCAGTTCTTC.

This clone occurred a few times. This rearrangement joins TRBV4-2 to TRBJ1-4, with D perhaps TRBD1 (5 bases). The germline V and J ends were trimmed by 4 bases and 0 bases, with 15 bases remaining between them. From germline, CDR1 is LGHNA and CDR2 YNFKEQ. The CDR3 length is 17 residues. The CDR3 protein is CASSPNGGSATNEKLFF. Here the CDR3 DNA reads TGTGCCAGCAGCCCAAACGGGGGATCCGCAACTAATGAAAAACTGTTTTTT.

This clone is a singleton in its sample. This chain links TRBV7-3 with TRBJ2-1, with 10 bases identical to TRBD2. J lost 7 bases, V lost 1 base, and 7 bases had no gene match. Germline CDR1 reads SGHTA; CDR2 reads FQGTGA. This CDR3 has 16 residues. The chain's CDR3 is CASSLMSLAGTNEQFF. CDR3 coding DNA: TGTGCCAGCAGCTTAATGTCACTAGCGGGAACAAATGAGCAGTTCTTC.

This chain connects TRBV5-3 to TRBJ1-5; D gene unclear. TRBV5-3 is designated an ORF whose function remains uncertain. Trimming left V 1 base short and J 0 bases short, with 14 bases between. The CDR3 totals 17 residues. CDR3 coding DNA: TGTGCCAGAAGCTTGTTGTCGGTGTGTTATAGCAATCAGCCCCAGCATTTT. It specifies CARSLLSVCYSNQPQHF.

The V gene is TRBV6-6, the J gene TRBJ2-1; TRBD2 agrees at 9 bases. The ends lost 6 bases at V and 6 bases at J; junction bases unmatched: 9. Germline lookup yields CDR1 MNHNY and CDR2 SVGAGI (reference sequence). The CDR3 length is 15 residues. CDR3 sequence reads: CASSHGTSRPNEQFF. The CDR3 nucleotides are TGTGCCAGCAGCCACGGGACTAGCCGTCCCAATGAGCAGTTCTTC.

This clone was picked up one time. The rearrangement uses TRBV28 and TRBJ1-5, with 9 bases fitting TRBD1. After removal of 6 bases from V and 7 bases from J, the junction contained 7 bases not matched to a gene. The CDR3 spans 14 residues. Germline V gene sequence: CDR1 MDHEN, CDR2 SYDVKM. CDR3 sequence reads: CASSEGQGRQPQHF. DNA for the CDR3: TGTGCCAGCAGCGAAGGACAGGGGAGGCAGCCCCAGCATTTT.

V and J are TRBV9 and TRBJ2-1, with TRBD1 matching 8 bases. The germline V gene has CDR1 SGDLS and CDR2 YYNGEE. CDR3 size: 16 residues. V was clipped by 4 bases and J by 3 bases; unmatched bases: 9. This CDR3 reads CASSQTGTGLYNEQFF. The CDR3 DNA is TGTGCCAGCAGCCAGACCGGGACAGGACTCTACAATGAGCAGTTCTTC.

The gene calls are TRBV28 and TRBJ1-1; no reliable D call. The V end was cut by 6 bases, the J end by 0 bases, with 14 bases between. The CDR3 spans 15 residues. In germline, CDR1 is MDHEN, CDR2 SYDVKM. CDR3 sequence reads: CASREGTLMNTEAFF. In DNA, the CDR3 is TGTGCCAGCAGGGAGGGTACTTTAATGAACACTGAAGCTTTCTTT.

The J gene is TRBJ1-2, the V gene TRBV6-5, with a possible D match to TRBD1 (5 bases). Germline V gives CDR1 MNHEY, CDR2 SVGAGI. CDR3 length: 15 residues. The V gene lost 2 bases and the J gene lost 6 bases, with 16 bases spanning the gap. CDR3 sequence: CASSYEWGVKDGYTF. CDR3 DNA sequence: TGTGCCAGCAGTTACGAGTGGGGGGTGAAGGATGGCTACACCTTC.

The gene calls are TRBV28 and TRBJ1-1; a possible D gene is TRBD1 (6 bases). CDR3 length equals 13 residues. V lost 6 bases to trimming and J lost 3 bases, with 11 bases between them. Germline V gene sequence: CDR1 MDHEN, CDR2 SYDVKM. In DNA, the CDR3 is TGTGCCAGCAGGAAGACAGGAGACACTGAAGCTTTCTTT. Translated, it gives CASRKTGDTEAFF.

V usage is TRBV2 and J usage is TRBJ1-2; 8 bases align to TRBD1. The junction had 5 bases not matched to a gene; V was cut back by 4 bases and J by 4 bases. Germline V gene sequence: CDR1 SNHLY, CDR2 FYNNEI. The CDR3 extends over 14 amino acids. The CDR3 is CASSAGGAGYGYTF. The CDR3 bases are TGTGCCAGCAGTGCAGGGGGCGCGGGCTATGGCTACACCTTC.

The V call is TRBV6-5, the J call TRBJ2-2, with D hard to call. The germline CDR1 and CDR2 sequences are MNHEY and SVGAGI. CDR3 length: 13 residues. Trimming stripped 7 bases from V and 4 bases from J, with 10 bases between. The CDR3 region is CASTAPSTGELFF. CDR3 sequence (DNA): TGTGCCAGCACCGCCCCCAGCACCGGGGAGCTGTTTTTT.

This clone is a singleton in its sample. This chain uses TRBV7-9 with TRBJ2-7; D perhaps matches TRBD2 (6 bases). Looked up from germline, CDR1 is SEHNR and CDR2 is FQNEAQ (reference sequence). The CDR3 is 13 residues long. With 10 bases removed from V and 2 bases from J, the gap between germline ends came to 15 bases. The CDR3 here is CAISRGGPYEQYF. As DNA, the CDR3 is TGTGCCATTTCGAGGGGAGGCCCCTACGAGCAGTACTTC.

This chain links TRBV19 with TRBJ1-2, with 7 bases matching TRBD1. Germline loops: CDR1 LNHDA, CDR2 SQIVND (reference sequence). The CDR3 contains 14 residues. The trim removed 2 bases at V and 4 bases at J, leaving 4 bases unmatched. The DNA of the CDR3 is TGTGCCAGTAGTATAACAGGGGATGTCTATGGCTACACCTTC. It codes for CASSITGDVYGYTF.

The chain recombines TRBV5-4 with TRBJ1-6; 7 positions match TRBD1. Germline loops: CDR1 SGHNT, CDR2 YYREEE (reference sequence). The CDR3 loop spans 17 amino acids. Trimming cost V 4 bases and J 1 base; bases outside gene matches: 8. DNA for the CDR3: TGTGCCAGCAGCCCCTACAGGGGCGAATCCTATAATTCACCCCTCCACTTT. Its translation is CASSPYRGESYNSPLHF.

The genes are TRBV18 and TRBJ2-2; 10 bases match TRBD2. The ends lost 1 base at V and 7 bases at J; junction bases unmatched: 3. The V gene's germline CDR1 is KGHSH and CDR2 LQKENI. The length of the CDR3 is 15 residues. The CDR3 nucleotides are TGTGCCAGCTCACCACAACTAGCGGGAAACGGGGAGCTGTTTTTT. It is translated as CASSPQLAGNGELFF.

The genes are TRBV13 and TRBJ2-7, with 8 nucleotides matching TRBD1. Losses at the gene ends were 5 bases for V and 1 base for J; bases not matched to a gene: 4. The V gene's germline CDR1 is PRHDT and CDR2 FYEKMQ (reference sequence). The length of the CDR3 is 14 residues. CDR3 in DNA: TGTGCCAGCAGCCCCGGACAGGGTTCCTACGAGCAGTACTTC. This sequence encodes CASSPGQGSYEQYF. Combining the CDR3 with reference TRBV13 and TRBJ2-7 gives the whole variable domain AAGVIQSPRHLIKEKRETATLKCYPIPRHDTVYWYQQGPGQDPQFLISFYEKMQSDKGSIPDRFSAQQFSDYHSELNMSSLELGDSALYFCASSPGQGSYEQYFGPGTRLTVT.

This chain joins TRBV10-3 and TRBJ1-2, with TRBD1 identical over 11 bases. The germline V gene encodes CDR1 ENHRY and CDR2 SYGVKD. The CDR3 has 16 residues. The V segment lost 6 bases and the J segment 2 bases; nucleotides outside the gene matches: 8. The DNA of the CDR3 is TGTGCCATCAGCGGGGAGGGGACAGGGGGGAACTATGGCTACACCTTC. This gives the protein CAISGEGTGGNYGYTF.

Here the CDR3 reads CASSTGTSRDTGELFF. In nucleotides, the CDR3 is TGTGCCAGCAGCACCGGGACTAGCAGGGACACCGGGGAGCTGTTTTTT. The chain carries TRBV7-2 and TRBJ2-2; TRBD2 matches at 9 bases. V lost 5 bases, J lost 3 bases, and 7 bases stayed unmatched. This CDR3 region has 16 residues. CDR1 is SGHTA, CDR2 FQGNSA, per germline.

The chain couples TRBV5-1 to TRBJ2-1; 9 bases match TRBD1. Germline assignment: CDR1 SGHRS and CDR2 YFSETQ. Trimming at V came to 2 bases and at J to 4 bases, leaving 4 bases not matched to a gene. The CDR3 sequence is 15 residues long. CDR3 region: CASSFGTGRYNEQFF. The CDR3 DNA reads TGCGCCAGCAGCTTTGGGACAGGGAGGTACAATGAGCAGTTCTTC.

This chain links TRBV11-1 with TRBJ2-7, with a possible D match to TRBD2 (6 bases). Trimming stripped 5 bases from V and 1 base from J, with 12 bases between. From germline, CDR1 is SGHAT and CDR2 FQDESV (reference sequence). The CDR3 is 14 amino acids. DNA for the CDR3: TGTGCCAGCAGCACGGGACTTCTTTCCTACGAGCAGTACTTC. This sequence encodes CASSTGLLSYEQYF.

The chain joins TRBV7-2 to TRBJ2-5; possible D gene TRBD2, 6 bases. Trimming left V 6 bases short and J 3 bases short, with 11 bases between. The CDR3 contains 13 residues. Germline assignment: CDR1 SGHTA and CDR2 FQGNSA. The CDR3 nucleotides are TGTGCCAGCAGTCTCGGACTAAAAGAGACCCAGTACTTC. Its translation is CASSLGLKETQYF.

This sequence joins TRBV9 and TRBJ2-1; 8 bases align to TRBD2. The junction had 8 bases not matched to a gene; V was cut back by 4 bases and J by 5 bases. The germline CDR1 and CDR2 sequences are SGDLS and YYNGEE. The CDR3 has 15 amino acids. DNA of the CDR3: TGTGCCAGCAGCCGGGAGGGCCGGGGGGACAATGAGCAGTTCTTC. Protein product: CASSREGRGDNEQFF.